The 25 T cell receptor beta chains given below trace back to one sample, sequenced in a study of blood T cell repertoires in COVID-19. Assay used: immunoSEQ multiplex PCR; TCRdb lists only in-frame clones, some missing. Of roughly 250,000 clones in the sample, about 85% were seen once. What was sequenced was peripheral blood. These receptors were obtained from a human donor with COVID-19, enrolled during active disease. The donor label of this sample is uncertain.

V is TRBV5-1 and J is TRBJ2-4; 7 bases agree with TRBD1. CDR1 is SGHRS and CDR2 is YFSETQ in the germline V gene. The ends lost 7 bases at V and 1 base at J; junction bases unmatched: 5. The CDR3 length is 14 residues. CDR3 in amino acids: CASSLGQAKNIQYF. CDR3 nucleotides: TGCGCCAGCTCATTGGGACAGGCCAAAAACATTCAGTACTTC.

This chain connects TRBV9 to TRBJ2-1; TRBD2 matches 9 bases. The CDR3 consists of 15 residues. CDR1 is SGDLS and CDR2 is YYNGEE in the germline V gene. V was clipped by 4 bases and J by 9 bases; unmatched bases: 11. In DNA, the CDR3 is TGTGCCAGCAGCCCCACTAGCGGGCAAGGAGGTGAGCAGTTCTTC. As protein: CASSPTSGQGGEQFF.

The chain links TRBV28 to TRBJ2-1, with D perhaps matching TRBD1 (6 bases). Deletions cut 6 bases from V and 2 bases from J, with 11 bases between. The CDR3 totals 14 residues. The germline V gene has CDR1 MDHEN and CDR2 SYDVKM. As DNA, the CDR3 is TGTGCCAGCAGGCAAGACAGGACCTACAATGAGCAGTTCTTC. Translating gives CASRQDRTYNEQFF.

At least ten counts were recorded for this clone. The chain uses TRBV7-3 and TRBJ2-7; TRBD2 aligns across 12 bases. The V and J ends lost 5 bases and 7 bases, in that order; junction bases with no gene match: 9. The germline CDR1 and CDR2 sequences are SGHTA and FQGTGA. The CDR3 runs 15 residues. The CDR3 region has the DNA TGTGCCAGCAGCCTTGGACTAGCGGGGTCCCGGGAGCAGTACTTC. This codes for CASSLGLAGSREQYF.

The chain carries TRBV6-5 and TRBJ2-7; 10 nucleotides match TRBD1. The CDR3 length is 14 residues. V trimming: 6 bases; J trimming: 4 bases; junction bases outside the gene matches: 6. Germline V gives CDR1 MNHEY, CDR2 SVGAGI. In DNA, the CDR3 is TGTGCCAGCAGGGCCCGGGACAGGGGTTACGAGCAGTACTTC. It codes for CASRARDRGYEQYF.

The chain is built from TRBV6-1 and TRBJ2-7; a weak D match, TRBD1 (5 bases). Trimming shortened V by 3 bases and J by 2 bases, and 8 bases separated the two germline ends. CDR3 length equals 13 residues. Per the germline V gene, CDR1 is MNHNS and CDR2 is SASEGT. CDR3 nucleotide sequence: TGTGCCAGCAGTGAGACAGCCACCTACGAGCAGTACTTC. Encoded protein: CASSETATYEQYF.

V is TRBV4-2 and J is TRBJ1-2; 10 bases line up with TRBD1. V was clipped by 1 base and J by 3 bases; unmatched bases: 2. This CDR3 comprises 15 residues. CDR1 and CDR2 from the germline V gene are LGHNA and YNFKEQ. The CDR3 region has the DNA TGTGCCAGCAGCCAAGTTGGACAGGGGGACTATGGCTACACCTTC. Protein: CASSQVGQGDYGYTF.

The CDR3 coding sequence is TGTGCCAGTAGGGCGGGACAGGGGGGTGCCACTGAAGCTTTCTTT. Its translation is CASRAGQGGATEAFF. The J gene is TRBJ1-1, the V gene TRBV19, with 11 bases aligning to TRBD1. Unmatched junction bases numbered 7, after V lost 6 bases and J lost 4 bases. Germline V gene sequence: CDR1 LNHDA, CDR2 SQIVND (reference sequence). The CDR3 has 15 residues.

The CDR3 is CASSGQDNSPLHF. The CDR3 DNA sequence: TGCGCCAGCAGTGGGCAGGATAATTCACCCCTCCACTTT. The chain couples TRBV10-2 to TRBJ1-6; D unclear. There are 13 residues in the CDR3. V gave up 4 bases and J gave up 5 bases, with 6 bases separating them. Germline V gives CDR1 WSHSY, CDR2 SAAADI.

Only one count was recorded for this clone. The chain couples TRBV4-3 to TRBJ1-1; 11 bases match TRBD1. The CDR3 runs to 18 residues. Trimming cost V 2 bases and J 0 bases; bases outside gene matches: 8. CDR1 and CDR2 (germline): LGHNA, YSLEER. This CDR3 is CASSQMLRTGGMNTEAFF. As DNA, the CDR3 is TGCGCCAGCAGCCAAATGCTAAGGACAGGGGGCATGAACACTGAAGCTTTCTTT.

The chain has TRBV7-2 and TRBJ2-2; 7 bases fit TRBD1. This CDR3 is built from 16 residues. Looked up from germline, CDR1 is SGHTA and CDR2 is FQGNSA. Trimming removed 0 bases from V and 2 bases from J; junction bases left unmatched: 3. The CDR3 DNA follows: TGTGCCAGCAGCTTAGCAGGGGGCTATAACACCGGGGAGCTGTTTTTT. This codes for CASSLAGGYNTGELFF.

The rearrangement joins TRBV20-1 to TRBJ2-1; 8 bases match TRBD1. With 3 bases clipped from V and 5 bases from J, the junction kept 6 bases outside the gene matches. The CDR3 has 14 residues. CDR1 is DFQATT and CDR2 is SNEGSKA in the germline V gene (reference sequence). CDR3 loop: CSASSRDRNNEQFF. The CDR3 DNA follows: TGCAGTGCTAGTAGCCGGGACAGGAACAATGAGCAGTTCTTC.

This clone was picked up a small number of times. CDR3 amino acids: CAWSVYRGTYRGGTYEQYF. CDR3 in DNA: TGTGCCTGGAGTGTATACCGGGGGACTTATCGCGGGGGAACCTACGAGCAGTACTTC. The chain joins TRBV30 to TRBJ2-7; 7 bases are a match to TRBD2. Trimming at V came to 0 bases and at J to 2 bases, leaving 19 bases not matched to a gene. Germline V gives CDR1 GTSNPN, CDR2 SVGIG (reference sequence). The CDR3 covers 19 residues.

This clone has only a few counts. The chain combines TRBV4-2 with TRBJ2-7; the D gene is possibly TRBD2 (6 bases). V lost 1 base and J 0 bases, leaving 13 bases between the germline ends. Germline-derived CDR1 and CDR2 are LGHNA and YNFKEQ. The CDR3 is 16 amino acids. This CDR3 is CASSQVSGNPSYEQYF. CDR3 in DNA: TGTGCCAGCAGCCAAGTTAGCGGAAACCCCTCCTACGAGCAGTACTTC.

This clone was observed a few times. The V call is TRBV6-5, the J call TRBJ1-5, with 7 bases fitting TRBD1. V lost 6 bases to trimming and J lost 3 bases; unmatched junction nucleotides: 8. This CDR3 comprises 15 residues. Per germline, CDR1 MNHEY and CDR2 SVGAGI. DNA for the CDR3: TGTGCCAGCAGCCCCGTGACAGGGTCCAATCAGCCCCAGCATTTT. Its translation: CASSPVTGSNQPQHF.

The V call is TRBV15, the J call TRBJ2-5; TRBD2 agrees at 10 bases. V lost 3 bases and J lost 5; bases outside the gene matches: 9. The germline V gene encodes CDR1 LNHNV and CDR2 YYDKDF (reference sequence). The CDR3 spans 16 residues. CDR3 in amino acids: CATSSRTSGGGETQYF. The CDR3, as DNA: TGTGCCACCAGCAGTCGGACTAGCGGAGGGGGGGAGACCCAGTACTTC. Full variable domain (remainder filled in from reference TRBV15 and TRBJ2-5): DAMVIQNPRYQVTQFGKPVTLSCSQTLNHNVMYWYQQKSSQAPKLLFHYYDKDFNNEADTPDNFQSRRPNTSFCFLDIRSPGLGDTAMYLCATSSRTSGGGETQYFGPGTRLLVL.

The V and J genes are TRBV4-3 and TRBJ2-5; TRBD1 matches at 9 bases. The J segment lost 4 bases and the V segment lost 4 bases, leaving 4 bases of the junction unmatched. From germline, CDR1 is LGHNA and CDR2 YSLEER. CDR3 length: 14 residues. The CDR3 loop reads CASSPRTGVETQYF. CDR3 DNA sequence: TGCGCCAGCAGCCCCAGGACAGGGGTAGAGACCCAGTACTTC.

The CDR3 DNA reads TGTGCCAGCAGCTTACCCGGGACAGGGATAAACAATGAGCAGTTCTTC. Translated: CASSLPGTGINNEQFF. The V gene is TRBV7-8, the J gene TRBJ2-1; 9 bases line up with TRBD1. This CDR3 is 16 amino acids long. Trimming removed 2 bases from V and 5 bases from J; junction bases left unmatched: 7. Germline lookup yields CDR1 SGHVS and CDR2 FQNEAQ.

The CDR3, as DNA: TGTGCCAGCAGCAGGTTAGCGGGAGCCAATGAGCAGTTCTTC. Translation gives CASSRLAGANEQFF. The V and J genes are TRBV11-1 and TRBJ2-1, with 9 bases identical to TRBD2. Germline V gene sequence: CDR1 SGHAT, CDR2 FQDESV (reference sequence). The CDR3 is made up of 14 amino acids. Losses at the gene ends were 5 bases for V and 6 bases for J; bases not matched to a gene: 5.

This clone was picked up many times. The J gene is TRBJ2-3, the V gene TRBV7-3, with 9 bases fitting TRBD2. The CDR3 has 17 amino acids. The junction had 9 bases not matched to a gene; V was cut back by 1 base and J by 4 bases. Germline V gene sequence: CDR1 SGHTA, CDR2 FQGTGA. The CDR3 sequence is CASSLRASGEGADTQYF. The CDR3 coding sequence is TGTGCCAGCAGCTTAAGGGCTAGCGGGGAGGGGGCAGATACGCAGTATTTT.

This rearrangement joins TRBV7-3 to TRBJ1-2, with 8 bases aligning to TRBD1. The CDR3 has 15 residues. Per germline, CDR1 SGHTA and CDR2 FQGTGA. J was trimmed by 6 bases and V by 5 bases; bases with no gene match: 11. This chain's CDR3 is CASSEYSGTGNGYTF. CDR3 nucleotides: TGTGCCAGCAGCGAATACTCCGGGACAGGAAATGGCTACACCTTC.

The chain employs TRBV5-8 and TRBJ1-5; TRBD1 aligns across 7 bases. The germline V gene has CDR1 SGHTS and CDR2 YDEGEE. There are 14 residues in the CDR3. J lost 5 bases, V lost 4 bases, and 6 bases had no gene match. In DNA form, the CDR3 reads TGTGCCAGCAGCGCGACAGGGTCGGATCAGCCCCAGCATTTT. This codes for CASSATGSDQPQHF.

V is TRBV7-8 and J is TRBJ1-6, with 7 positions matching TRBD1. CDR1 and CDR2 (germline): SGHVS, FQNEAQ. This CDR3 has 15 amino acids. Losses at the gene ends were 5 bases for V and 7 bases for J; bases not matched to a gene: 8. CDR3 residues: CASSPPQGENSPLHF. The CDR3 bases are TGTGCCAGCAGCCCTCCCCAGGGGGAAAATTCACCCCTCCACTTT.

The V gene is TRBV5-1, the J gene TRBJ2-3, with a tentative D call TRBD1 (6 bases). CDR3 length: 16 amino acids. V lost 1 base, J lost 0 bases, and 12 bases lay in between. CDR1 and CDR2 (germline): SGHRS, YFSETQ. The CDR3 here is CASSLRGHDSTDTQYF. DNA for the CDR3: TGCGCCAGCAGCTTGCGGGGACACGACAGCACAGATACGCAGTATTTT.

The V call is TRBV25-1, the J call TRBJ1-6; the match to TRBD1 covers 10 bases. There are 15 residues in the CDR3. The V gene's germline CDR1 is MGHDK and CDR2 SYGVNS. V dropped 7 bases and J dropped 10; count of bases not matched to a gene: 10. The CDR3 nucleotides read TGTGCCAGCACCGAGACCGGGACAGGGGTGTCACCCCTCCACTTT. Protein: CASTETGTGVSPLHF.